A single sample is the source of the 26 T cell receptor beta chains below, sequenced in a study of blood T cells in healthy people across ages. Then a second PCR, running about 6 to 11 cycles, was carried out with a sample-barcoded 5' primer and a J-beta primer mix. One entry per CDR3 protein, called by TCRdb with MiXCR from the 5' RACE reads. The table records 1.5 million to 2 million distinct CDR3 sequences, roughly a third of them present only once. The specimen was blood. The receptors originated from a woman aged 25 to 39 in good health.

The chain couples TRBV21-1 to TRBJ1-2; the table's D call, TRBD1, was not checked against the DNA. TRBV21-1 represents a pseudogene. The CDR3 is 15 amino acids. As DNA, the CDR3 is TGTGCCAGCAGCAAGGAAGGGGGAACTAACTATGGCTACACCTTC. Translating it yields CASSKEGGTNYGYTF.

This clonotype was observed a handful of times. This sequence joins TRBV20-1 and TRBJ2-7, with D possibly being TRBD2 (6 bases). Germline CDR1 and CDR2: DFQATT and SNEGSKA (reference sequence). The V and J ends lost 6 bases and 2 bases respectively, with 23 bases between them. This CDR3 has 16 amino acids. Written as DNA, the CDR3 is TGCAGTGCCACCTCTATCCTAGCGCGCGGTCCCTACGAGCAGTACTTC. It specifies CSATSILARGPYEQYF.

The CDR3 here is CASSWDIRNYGYTF. CDR3 nucleotides: TGTGCCAGCAGTTGGGACATTCGGAACTATGGCTACACCTTC. The rearrangement links TRBV12-3 or TRBV12-4 to TRBJ1-2; D is possibly TRBD1 (6 bases). This CDR3 has 14 residues. The V and J ends lost 4 bases and 2 bases respectively, with 11 bases between them.

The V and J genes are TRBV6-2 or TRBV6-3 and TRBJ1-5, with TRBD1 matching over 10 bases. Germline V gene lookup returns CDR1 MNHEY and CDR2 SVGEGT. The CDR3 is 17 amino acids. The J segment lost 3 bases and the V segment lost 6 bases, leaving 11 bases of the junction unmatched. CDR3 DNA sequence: TGTGCCAGCAGCCACAACCGGGACAGGGGCCCCAATCAGCCCCAGCATTTT. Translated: CASSHNRDRGPNQPQHF.

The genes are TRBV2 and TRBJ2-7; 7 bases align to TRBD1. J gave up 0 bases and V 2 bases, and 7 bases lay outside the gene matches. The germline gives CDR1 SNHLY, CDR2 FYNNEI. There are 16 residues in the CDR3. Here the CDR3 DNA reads TGTGCCAGCAGTGAAAGAATTGGGACAGCCTCCTACGAGCAGTACTTC. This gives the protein CASSERIGTASYEQYF.

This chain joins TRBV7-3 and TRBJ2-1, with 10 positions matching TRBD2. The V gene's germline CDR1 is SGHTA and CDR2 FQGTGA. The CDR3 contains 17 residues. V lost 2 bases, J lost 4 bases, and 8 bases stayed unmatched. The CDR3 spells CASSLSAGGPMYNEQFF. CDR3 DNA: TGTGCCAGCAGCTTATCAGCGGGAGGGCCCATGTACAATGAGCAGTTCTTC. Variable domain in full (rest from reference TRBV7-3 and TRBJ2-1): GAGVSQTPSNKVTEKGKYVELRCDPISGHTALYWYRQSLGQGPEFLIYFQGTGAADDSGLPNDRFFAVRPEGSVSTLKIQRTERGDSAVYLCASSLSAGGPMYNEQFFGPGTRLTVL.

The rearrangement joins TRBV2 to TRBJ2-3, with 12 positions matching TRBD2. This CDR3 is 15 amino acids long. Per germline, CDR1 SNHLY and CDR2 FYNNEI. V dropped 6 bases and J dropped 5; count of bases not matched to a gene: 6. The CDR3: CASRSSGGAGDTQYF. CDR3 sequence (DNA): TGTGCCAGCAGATCTAGCGGGGGGGCGGGAGATACGCAGTATTTT.

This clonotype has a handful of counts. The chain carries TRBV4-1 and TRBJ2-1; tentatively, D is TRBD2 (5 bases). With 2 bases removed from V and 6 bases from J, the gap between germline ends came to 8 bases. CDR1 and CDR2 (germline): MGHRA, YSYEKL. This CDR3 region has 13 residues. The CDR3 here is CASSQWTGNEQFF. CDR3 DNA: TGCGCCAGCAGCCAATGGACTGGCAATGAGCAGTTCTTC.

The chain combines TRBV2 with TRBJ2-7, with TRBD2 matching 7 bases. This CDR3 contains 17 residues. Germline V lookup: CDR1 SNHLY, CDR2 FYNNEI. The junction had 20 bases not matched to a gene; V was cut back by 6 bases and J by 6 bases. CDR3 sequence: CASRTPLAGVHSGEQYF. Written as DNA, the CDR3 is TGTGCCAGCAGGACTCCCCTGGCGGGGGTTCACTCGGGCGAGCAGTACTTC.

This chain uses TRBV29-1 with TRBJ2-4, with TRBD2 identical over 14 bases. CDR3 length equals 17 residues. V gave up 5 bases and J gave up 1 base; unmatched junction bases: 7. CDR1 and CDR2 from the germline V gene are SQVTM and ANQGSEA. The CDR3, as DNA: TGCAGCGTTTCCGGGACTAGCGGGAGTTTCGCCAAAAACATTCAGTACTTC. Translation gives CSVSGTSGSFAKNIQYF.

DNA for the CDR3: TGTGCCAGCTCGCCGGCCTTGATCGGAATGGAGCAGTACTTC. Encoded protein: CASSPALIGMEQYF. V gene TRBV28 combines with J gene TRBJ2-7; no clear D. CDR3 size: 14 residues. V was shortened by 8 bases and J by 7 bases, with 21 bases between the two germline ends. From germline, CDR1 is MDHEN and CDR2 SYDVKM.

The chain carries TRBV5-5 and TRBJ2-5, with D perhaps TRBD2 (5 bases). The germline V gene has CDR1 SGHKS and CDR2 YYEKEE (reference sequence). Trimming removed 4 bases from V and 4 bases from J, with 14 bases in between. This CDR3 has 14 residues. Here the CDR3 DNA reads TGTGCCAGCAGCCCGGGATTACGGAGAGAGACCCAGTACTTC. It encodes CASSPGLRRETQYF.

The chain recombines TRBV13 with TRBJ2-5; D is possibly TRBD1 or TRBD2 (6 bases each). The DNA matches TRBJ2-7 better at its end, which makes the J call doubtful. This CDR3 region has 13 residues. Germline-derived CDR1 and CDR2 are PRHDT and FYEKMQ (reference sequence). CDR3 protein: CASLQGTSSEQYF. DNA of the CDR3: TGTGCCAGTCTCCAGGGGACTTCGAGCGAGCAGTACTTC.

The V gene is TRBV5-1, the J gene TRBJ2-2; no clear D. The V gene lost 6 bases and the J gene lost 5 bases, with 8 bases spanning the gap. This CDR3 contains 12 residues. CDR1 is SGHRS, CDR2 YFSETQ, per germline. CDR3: CASTTQTGELFF. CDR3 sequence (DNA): TGCGCCAGCACTACGCAGACCGGGGAGCTGTTTTTT.

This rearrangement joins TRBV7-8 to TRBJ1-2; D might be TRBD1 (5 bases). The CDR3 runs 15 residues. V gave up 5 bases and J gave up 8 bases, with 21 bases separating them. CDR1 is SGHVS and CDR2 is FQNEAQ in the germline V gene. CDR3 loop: CASSTIDSRATGYTF. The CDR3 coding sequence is TGTGCCAGCAGCACCATCGACAGTCGGGCGACGGGCTACACCTTC.

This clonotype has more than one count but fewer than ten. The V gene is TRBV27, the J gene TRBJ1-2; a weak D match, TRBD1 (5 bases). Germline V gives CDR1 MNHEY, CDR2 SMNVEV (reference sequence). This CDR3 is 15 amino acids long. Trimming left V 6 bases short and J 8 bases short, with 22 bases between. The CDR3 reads CASSHMTEHHLGYTF. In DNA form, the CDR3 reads TGTGCCAGCAGCCATATGACAGAACATCATCTGGGCTACACCTTC.

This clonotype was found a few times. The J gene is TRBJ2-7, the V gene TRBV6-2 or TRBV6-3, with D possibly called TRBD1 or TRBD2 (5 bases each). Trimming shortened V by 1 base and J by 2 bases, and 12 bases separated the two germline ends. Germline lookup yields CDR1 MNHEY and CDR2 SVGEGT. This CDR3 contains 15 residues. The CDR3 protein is CASSYFTGATYEQYF. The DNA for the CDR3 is TGTGCCAGCAGTTACTTCACCGGGGCTACCTACGAGCAGTACTTC.

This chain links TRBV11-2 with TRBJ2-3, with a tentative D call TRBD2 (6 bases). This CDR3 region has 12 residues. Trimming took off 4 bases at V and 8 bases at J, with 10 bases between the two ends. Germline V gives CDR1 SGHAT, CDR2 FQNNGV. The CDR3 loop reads CASSSDYLTQYF. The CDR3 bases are TGTGCCAGCAGCTCGGACTATCTTACGCAGTATTTT.

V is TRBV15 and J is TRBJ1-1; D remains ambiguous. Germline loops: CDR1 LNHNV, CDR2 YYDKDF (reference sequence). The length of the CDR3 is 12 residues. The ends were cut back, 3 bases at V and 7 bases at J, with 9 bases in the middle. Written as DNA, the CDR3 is TGTGCCACCAGCAGGACGGCAGGTGAAGCTTTCTTT. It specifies CATSRTAGEAFF.

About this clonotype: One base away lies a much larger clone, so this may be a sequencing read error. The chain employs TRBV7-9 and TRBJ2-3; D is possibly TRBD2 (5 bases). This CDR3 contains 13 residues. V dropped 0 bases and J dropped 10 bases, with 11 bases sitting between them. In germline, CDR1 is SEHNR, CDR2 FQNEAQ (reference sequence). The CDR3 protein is CASSLAEEDAQYF. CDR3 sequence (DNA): TGTGCCAGCAGCTTAGCCGAGGAGGATGCGCAGTATTTT.

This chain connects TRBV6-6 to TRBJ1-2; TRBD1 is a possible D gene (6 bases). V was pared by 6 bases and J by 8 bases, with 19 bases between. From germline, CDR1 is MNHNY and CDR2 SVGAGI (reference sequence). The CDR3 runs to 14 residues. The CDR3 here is CASRPPGQQGGYTF. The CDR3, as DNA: TGTGCCAGCAGACCCCCGGGACAACAAGGGGGCTACACCTTC.

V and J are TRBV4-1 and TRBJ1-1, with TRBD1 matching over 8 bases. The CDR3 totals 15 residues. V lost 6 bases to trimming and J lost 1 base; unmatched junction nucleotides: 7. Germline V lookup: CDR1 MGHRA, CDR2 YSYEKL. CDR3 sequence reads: CASRPYDRGNTEAFF. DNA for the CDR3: TGCGCCAGCAGACCATATGACAGGGGGAACACTGAAGCTTTCTTT.

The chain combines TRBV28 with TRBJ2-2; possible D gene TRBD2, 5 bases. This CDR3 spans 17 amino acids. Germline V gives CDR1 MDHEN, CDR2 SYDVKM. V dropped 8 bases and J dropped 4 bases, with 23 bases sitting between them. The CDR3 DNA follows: TGTGCCAGCGCCAAAGGGTCCGGGATTTCATCCACCGGGGAGCTGTTTTTT. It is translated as CASAKGSGISSTGELFF.

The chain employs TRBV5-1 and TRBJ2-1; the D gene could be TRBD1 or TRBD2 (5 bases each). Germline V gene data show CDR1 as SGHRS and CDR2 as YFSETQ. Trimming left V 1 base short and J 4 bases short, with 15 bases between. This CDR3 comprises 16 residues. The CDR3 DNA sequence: TGCGCCAGCAGCTTGTTCGGGGACGGGGAATACAATGAGCAGTTCTTC. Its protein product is CASSLFGDGEYNEQFF.

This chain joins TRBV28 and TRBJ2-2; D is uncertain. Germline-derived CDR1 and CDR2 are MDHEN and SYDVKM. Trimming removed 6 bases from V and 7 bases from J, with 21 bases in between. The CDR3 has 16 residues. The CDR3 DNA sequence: TGTGCCAGCAGACCCTCGAGAGGACCCTCCAGCGGGGAGCTGTTTTTT. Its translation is CASRPSRGPSSGELFF.

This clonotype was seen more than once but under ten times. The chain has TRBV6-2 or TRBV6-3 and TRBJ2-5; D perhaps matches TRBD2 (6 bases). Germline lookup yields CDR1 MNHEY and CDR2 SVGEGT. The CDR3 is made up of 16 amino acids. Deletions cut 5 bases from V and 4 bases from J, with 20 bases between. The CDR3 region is CASSPGHRGYRETQYF. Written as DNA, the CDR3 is TGTGCCAGCAGTCCCGGACACCGGGGGTATAGAGAGACCCAGTACTTC.